This T cell receptor beta chain was observed in a study of vaccination effects on CD4 cells after COVID-19. It was after approximately 11 days of culture that CD4+ T cells were isolated. TCRdb's copy holds only in-frame clones and misses some; the assay was immunoSEQ multiplex PCR. The sample shows some 39,000 clones, about 80% of them seen only once. Per germline, CDR1 LNHDA and CDR2 SQIVND (reference sequence). CDR3 size: 14 residues. J gave up 3 bases and V 7 bases, and 8 bases lay outside the gene matches. Turning to this clone: The antigen remains unidentified.

The V and J genes are TRBV19 and TRBJ1-1; 7 nucleotides agree with TRBD1. This sequence was found in a human donor who received a COVID-19 vaccine. The source was CD4+ T cells from PBMCs cultured without peptide, collected before COVID-19 vaccination. CDR3 sequence: CASTSTGSDTEAFF. The CDR3 DNA follows: TGTGCCAGTACCTCGACAGGGTCTGACACTGAAGCTTTCTTT.